These 11 T cell receptor beta chains were all obtained from the same sample, sequenced in a study of blood T cell repertoires in COVID-19. Using immunoSEQ multiplex PCR, the repertoire was profiled, and TCRdb retains in-frame clones only, with some absent. This sample carries a few hundred thousand clones, approximately 88% of them seen once, and the ten largest clones take about 0.7%. The sequencing input was peripheral blood. The source of these receptors is a human donor in a cohort sampled during active COVID-19.

This chain joins TRBV7-2 and TRBJ2-2; D uncertain. This CDR3 has 13 residues. Germline V gives CDR1 SGHTA, CDR2 FQGNSA. V lost 1 base and J lost 7, with 7 bases in between. As DNA, the CDR3 is TGTGCCAGCAGCTTAGTCGTCGGCGGGGAGCTGTTTTTT. It encodes CASSLVVGGELFF.

The chain joins TRBV5-1 to TRBJ1-2, with D possibly matching TRBD1 (6 bases). The ends were cut back, 1 base at V and 7 bases at J, with 11 bases in the middle. CDR1 is SGHRS, CDR2 YFSETQ, per germline. The CDR3 runs to 13 residues. CDR3 sequence reads: CASSLPGVGGYTF. In nucleotides, the CDR3 is TGCGCCAGCAGCTTGCCAGGGGTAGGTGGCTACACCTTC.

The genes are TRBV5-1 and TRBJ1-5, with 9 bases fitting TRBD1. V shed 3 bases, J shed 6 bases, and the junction held 4 bases outside the gene matches. Germline-derived CDR1 and CDR2 are SGHRS and YFSETQ. The CDR3 runs to 14 residues. The CDR3 spells CASSSTGGAQPQHF. CDR3 nucleotide sequence: TGCGCCAGCAGCTCGACAGGGGGAGCTCAGCCCCAGCATTTT.

This chain connects TRBV5-1 to TRBJ1-5, with D possibly TRBD1 on 6 matching bases. Germline V gene data show CDR1 as SGHRS and CDR2 as YFSETQ. The V gene lost 0 bases and the J gene lost 7 bases, with 14 bases spanning the gap. CDR3 length: 15 amino acids. CDR3 amino acids: CASSLDGGAYQPQHF. DNA of the CDR3: TGCGCCAGCAGCTTGGATGGGGGCGCTTACCAGCCCCAGCATTTT.

V usage is TRBV27 and J usage is TRBJ2-5; 16 nucleotides line up with TRBD2. The CDR3 consists of 17 residues. Germline values: CDR1 MNHEY, CDR2 SMNVEV (reference sequence). Trimming removed 5 bases from V and 4 bases from J; junction bases left unmatched: 7. The CDR3 DNA reads TGTGCCAGCAGTCCCGGGACTAGCGGGAGGGAACTAGAGACCCAGTACTTC. Its translation: CASSPGTSGRELETQYF.

This clone was recorded a few times. The rearrangement links TRBV7-9 to TRBJ2-1, with D possibly being TRBD1 (6 bases). The CDR3 consists of 12 residues. Germline V gene sequence: CDR1 SEHNR, CDR2 FQNEAQ (reference sequence). V was trimmed by 7 bases and J by 7 bases, leaving 11 bases between them. The CDR3 spells CASITGYNEQFF. The DNA for the CDR3 is TGTGCCAGCATAACAGGGTATAATGAGCAGTTCTTC.

The chain is built from TRBV6-1 and TRBJ2-3; the D gene is possibly TRBD2 (5 bases). The germline V gene has CDR1 MNHNS and CDR2 SASEGT. The CDR3 runs to 15 residues. The V end was cut by 1 base, the J end by 4 bases, with 12 bases between. CDR3 loop: CASSEGLQGSDTQYF. The CDR3 DNA sequence: TGTGCCAGCAGTGAAGGACTACAAGGGTCAGATACGCAGTATTTT.

This chain joins TRBV18 and TRBJ2-7, with D tentatively TRBD1 (5 bases). V shed 2 bases and J shed 4 bases, with 9 bases lying between them. Germline CDR1 is KGHSH and CDR2 is LQKENI. The CDR3 has 13 amino acids. CDR3 in amino acids: CASSPKGAYEQYF. CDR3 coding DNA: TGTGCCAGCTCACCAAAAGGGGCGTACGAGCAGTACTTC.

This CDR3 is CASSQDGGQGATDTQYF. DNA of the CDR3: TGTGCCAGCAGCCAAGATGGAGGGCAGGGGGCAACAGATACGCAGTATTTT. The chain uses TRBV4-2 and TRBJ2-3; TRBD1 matches at 8 bases. V was clipped by 0 bases and J by 3 bases; unmatched bases: 8. The CDR3 is 17 residues long. In germline, CDR1 is LGHNA, CDR2 YNFKEQ.

This clone was counted once. V gene TRBV4-1 combines with J gene TRBJ1-2, with TRBD1 identical over 9 bases. The CDR3 totals 15 residues. Looked up from germline, CDR1 is MGHRA and CDR2 is YSYEKL. V lost 4 bases to trimming and J lost 4 bases; unmatched junction nucleotides: 7. CDR3 residues: CASSPRDRDLYGYTF. Here the CDR3 DNA reads TGCGCCAGCAGCCCCAGGGACAGGGACCTCTATGGCTACACCTTC.

This rearrangement joins TRBV7-9 to TRBJ2-7; 9 bases are shared with TRBD1. After removal of 4 bases from V and 4 bases from J, the junction contained 8 bases not matched to a gene. The CDR3 is made up of 15 amino acids. Germline V gives CDR1 SEHNR, CDR2 FQNEAQ (reference sequence). The CDR3 coding sequence is TGTGCCAGCAGCTGGACAGGGGAGGCCATTTACGAGCAGTACTTC. This gives the protein CASSWTGEAIYEQYF.